The rows below give T cell receptor beta chains drawn from one sample of a study of radiotherapy plus CTLA-4 blockade in lung cancer. Sequencing was performed with immunoSEQ multiplex PCR; in TCRdb, only in-frame clones are kept and a portion is missing. Of tens of thousands of clones listed, 60% to 85% are singletons. This specimen was peripheral blood, taken from a patient treated with radiotherapy plus ipilimumab. The receptors were gathered from a human donor with non-small cell lung cancer who had a partial response to radiotherapy plus ipilimumab. Some clones in this sample may be carry-over from other donors' samples. Each CDR3 is given with its conserved first and last residue. The order of the fields is J gene, clone size, D gene, V gene, CDR3 length, CDR3 DNA, CDR3 protein. The D gene is left open where the match is weak. Expanded clones are given a class, and other clones once, few, many or no size at all.

j_gene: TRBJ1-1; abundance: -; d_gene: -; v_gene: TRBV11-1; len: 14; CDR3nt: TGTGCCAGCAGCTTAATAGACGGGGGCACTGAAGCTTTCTTT; CDR3aa: CASSLIDGGTEAFF
j_gene: TRBJ1-1; abundance: -; d_gene: -; v_gene: TRBV6-1; len: 14; CDR3nt: TGTGCCAGCAGTGGACGACAGGAGAACACTGAAGCTTTCTTT; CDR3aa: CASSGRQENTEAFF
j_gene: TRBJ1-4; abundance: -; d_gene: -; v_gene: TRBV19; len: 14; CDR3nt: TGTGCCAGCGCGACAGGTAACCGGGGTGAAAAACTGTTTTTT; CDR3aa: CASATGNRGEKLFF
j_gene: TRBJ1-2; abundance: -; d_gene: TRBD1; v_gene: TRBV11-3; len: 14; CDR3nt: TGTGCCAGCAGCTTAGCCGGACAGGGGAAAGGCTACACCTTC; CDR3aa: CASSLAGQGKGYTF
j_gene: TRBJ1-5; abundance: -; d_gene: TRBD1; v_gene: TRBV6-5; len: 15; CDR3nt: TGTGCCAGCAGGGCTCTGGGACAGTGGAATCAGCCCCAGCATTTT; CDR3aa: CASRALGQWNQPQHF
j_gene: TRBJ2-7; abundance: -; d_gene: TRBD1; v_gene: TRBV7-2; len: 14; CDR3nt: TGTGCCAGCAGCTGGGGACAGTCGAGCTACGAGCAGTACTTC; CDR3aa: CASSWGQSSYEQYF
j_gene: TRBJ2-1; abundance: few; d_gene: -; v_gene: TRBV14; len: 14; CDR3nt: TGTGCCAGCAGCCAAGATCACAGATACAATGAGCAGTTCTTC; CDR3aa: CASSQDHRYNEQFF
j_gene: TRBJ2-7; abundance: -; d_gene: -; v_gene: TRBV11-2; len: 14; CDR3nt: TGTGCCAGCAGCTTAGGACTAGGGTCTTACGAGCAGTACTTC; CDR3aa: CASSLGLGSYEQYF
j_gene: TRBJ1-1; abundance: -; d_gene: -; v_gene: TRBV5-4; len: 15; CDR3nt: TGTGCCAGCAGCTGGGCAGGGGTCACAAACACTGAAGCTTTCTTT; CDR3aa: CASSWAGVTNTEAFF
j_gene: TRBJ1-2; abundance: once; d_gene: -; v_gene: TRBV28; len: 12; CDR3nt: TGTGCCAGCAGTTCAAGGGGCTATGGCTGCACCTTC; CDR3aa: CASSSRGYGCTF
j_gene: TRBJ2-5; abundance: -; d_gene: -; v_gene: TRBV5-1; len: 12; CDR3nt: TGCGCCAGCAGCTTGAGGGAGGAGACCCAGTACTTC; CDR3aa: CASSLREETQYF
j_gene: TRBJ2-7; abundance: -; d_gene: -; v_gene: TRBV5-5; len: 16; CDR3nt: TGTGCCAGCAGCTTGGTCGGGAACCTCCTGCTCTACGAGCAGTACTTC; CDR3aa: CASSLVGNLLLYEQYF
j_gene: TRBJ2-2; abundance: -; d_gene: TRBD2; v_gene: TRBV28; len: 15; CDR3nt: TGTGCCAGCAGTTTATCGGGGGGGGGCACCGGGGAGCTGTTTTTT; CDR3aa: CASSLSGGGTGELFF
j_gene: TRBJ2-5; abundance: -; d_gene: -; v_gene: TRBV5-1; len: 13; CDR3nt: TGCGCCAGCAGCCCGGAAGGGGTTATGGAGCAGTACTTC; CDR3aa: CASSPEGVMEQYF
j_gene: TRBJ2-7; abundance: -; d_gene: -; v_gene: TRBV30; len: 13; CDR3nt: TGTGCCTGGAGTTCCGGGGTTTCCTACGAGCAGTACTTC; CDR3aa: CAWSSGVSYEQYF